This T cell receptor beta chain was profiled in a study of CD8+ T cells in alopecia areata. Findings and caveats of the study: As there was one nonresponder, how baseline CD8+ expansion relates to response remains uncertain.

Treatment of the sample: oral pan-JAK inhibitor, 5-10 mg twice daily. Sequencing relied on a cDNA template that was reverse transcribed from extracted RNA. Some clones are missing from TCRdb's copy, which holds only in-frame ones; the method was immunoSEQ multiplex PCR. The sample shows approximately 190,000 clones, roughly 60% of them seen only once. There are 11 residues in the CDR3. CDR1 is SNHLY and CDR2 is FYNNEI in the germline V gene. Points on this clone: Antigen: not known.

The input for sequencing was CD4+ T cells sorted from blood, taken at week 24, from a patient treated with tofacitinib. This clonotype was obtained from a human donor with alopecia areata. The V and J genes are TRBV2 and TRBJ2-7; D remains unclear. This CDR3 is CAYGPTYEQYF. The CDR3 coding sequence is TGTGCTTACGGGCCAACCTACGAGCAGTACTTC.